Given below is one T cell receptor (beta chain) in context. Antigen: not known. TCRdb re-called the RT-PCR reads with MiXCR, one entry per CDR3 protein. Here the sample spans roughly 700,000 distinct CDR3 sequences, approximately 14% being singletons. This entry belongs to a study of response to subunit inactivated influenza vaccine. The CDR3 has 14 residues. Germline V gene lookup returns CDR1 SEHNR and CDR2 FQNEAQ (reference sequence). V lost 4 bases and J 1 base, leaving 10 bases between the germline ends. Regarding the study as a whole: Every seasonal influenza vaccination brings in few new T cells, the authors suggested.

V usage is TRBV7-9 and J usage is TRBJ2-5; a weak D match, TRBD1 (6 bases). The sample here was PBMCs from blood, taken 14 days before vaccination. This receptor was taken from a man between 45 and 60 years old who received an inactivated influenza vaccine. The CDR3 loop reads CASSYRAAQETQYF. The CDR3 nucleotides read TGTGCCAGCAGCTACAGGGCCGCCCAAGAGACCCAGTACTTC.